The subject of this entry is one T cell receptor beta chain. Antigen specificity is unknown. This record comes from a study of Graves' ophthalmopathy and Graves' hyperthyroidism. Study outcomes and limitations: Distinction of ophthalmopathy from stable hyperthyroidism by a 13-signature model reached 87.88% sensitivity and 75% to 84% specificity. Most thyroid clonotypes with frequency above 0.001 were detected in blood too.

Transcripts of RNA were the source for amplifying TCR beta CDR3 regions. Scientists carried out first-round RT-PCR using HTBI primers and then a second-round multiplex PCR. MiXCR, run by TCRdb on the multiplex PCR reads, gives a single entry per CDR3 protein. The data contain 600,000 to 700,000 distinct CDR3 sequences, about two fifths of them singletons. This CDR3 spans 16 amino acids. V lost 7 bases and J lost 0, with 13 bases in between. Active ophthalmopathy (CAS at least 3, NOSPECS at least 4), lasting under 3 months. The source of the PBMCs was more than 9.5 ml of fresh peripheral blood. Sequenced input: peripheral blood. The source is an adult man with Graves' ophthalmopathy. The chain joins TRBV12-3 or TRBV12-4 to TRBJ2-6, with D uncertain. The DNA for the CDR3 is TGTGCCAGCACCTACCTGAGCAGCTCTGGGGCCAACGTCCTGACTTTC. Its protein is CASTYLSSSGANVLTF.